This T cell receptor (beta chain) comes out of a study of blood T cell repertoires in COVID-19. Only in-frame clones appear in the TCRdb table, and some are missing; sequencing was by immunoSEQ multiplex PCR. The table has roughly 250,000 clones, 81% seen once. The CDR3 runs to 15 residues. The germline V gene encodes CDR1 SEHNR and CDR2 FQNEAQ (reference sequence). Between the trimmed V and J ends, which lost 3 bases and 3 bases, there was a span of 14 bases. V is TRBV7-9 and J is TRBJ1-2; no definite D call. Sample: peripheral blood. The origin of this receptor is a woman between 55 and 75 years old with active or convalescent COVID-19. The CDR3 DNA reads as TGTGCCAGCAGCTTTCGGGCTAGCGAAGACTATGGCTACACCTTC. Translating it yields CASSFRASEDYGYTF. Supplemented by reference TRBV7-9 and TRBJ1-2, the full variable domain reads DTGVSQNPRHKITKRGQNVTFRCDPISEHNRLYWYRQTLGQGPEFLTYFQNEAQLEKSRLLSDRFSAERPKGSFSTLEIQRTEQGDSAMYLCASSFRASEDYGYTFGSGTRLTVV.